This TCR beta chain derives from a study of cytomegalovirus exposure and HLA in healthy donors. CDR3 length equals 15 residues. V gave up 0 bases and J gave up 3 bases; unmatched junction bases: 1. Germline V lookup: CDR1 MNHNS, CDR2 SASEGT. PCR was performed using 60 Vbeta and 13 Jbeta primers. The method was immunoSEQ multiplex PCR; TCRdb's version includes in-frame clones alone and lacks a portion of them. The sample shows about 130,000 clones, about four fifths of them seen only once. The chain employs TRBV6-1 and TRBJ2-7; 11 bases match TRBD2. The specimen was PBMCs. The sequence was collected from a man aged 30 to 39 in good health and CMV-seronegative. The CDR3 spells CASSEAGTSGYEQYF. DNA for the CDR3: TGTGCCAGCAGTGAAGCGGGGACTAGCGGCTACGAGCAGTACTTC.